The following is a T cell receptor (beta chain) sequence with its context. Germline CDR1 MNHEY, CDR2 SMNVEV (reference sequence). The CDR3 runs 14 residues. V was cut by 2 bases and J by 6 bases, with 14 bases left in between. These data belong to a study of regulatory T cells in long-lasting Graves disease. Turning to the study itself: Recently diagnosed Graves' patients had received antithyroid drugs for under 3 months.

The time point here: newly diagnosed GD, antithyroid drugs for less than 3 months. PBMC RNA was the source of the TCR library. It was by American Thyroid Association guidelines that Graves' disease was diagnosed. Assembly of TCR beta libraries relied on iRepertoire HTBI primers together with Arm-PCR of CDR3 regions. TCRdb re-analysed the multiplex PCR reads in MiXCR, keeping a single row per CDR3 protein. The sample lists under 800,000 distinct CDR3 sequences, roughly 15% occurring once. These data were also reused for a study on T cells in Graves' hyperthyroidism and ophthalmopathy.

Sequencing used peripheral blood mononuclear cells (PBMCs), obtained at new diagnosis, from a patient treated with antithyroid drugs. V usage is TRBV27 and J usage is TRBJ2-7; D unresolved. The sequence derives from a woman aged 25-40 years with Graves disease. The CDR3 DNA is TGTGCCAGCAGTTTAACGGGCCCCGGTTCCGAGCAGTACTTC. Its protein is CASSLTGPGSEQYF.